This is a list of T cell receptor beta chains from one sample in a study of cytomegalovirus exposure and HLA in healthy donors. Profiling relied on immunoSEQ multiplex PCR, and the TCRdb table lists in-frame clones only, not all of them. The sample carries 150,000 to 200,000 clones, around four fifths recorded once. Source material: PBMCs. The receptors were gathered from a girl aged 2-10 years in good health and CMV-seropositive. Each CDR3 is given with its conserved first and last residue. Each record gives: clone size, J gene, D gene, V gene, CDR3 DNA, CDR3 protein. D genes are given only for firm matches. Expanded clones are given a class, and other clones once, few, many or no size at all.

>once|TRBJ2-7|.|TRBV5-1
TGCGCCAGCAGGGGACGGGAGCCTCAAGAGCAGTACTTC
CASRGREPQEQYF
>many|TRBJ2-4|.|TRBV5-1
TGCGCCAGCAGCGCTTCCGCAGGGTATGCCAAAAACATTCAGTACTTC
CASSASAGYAKNIQYF
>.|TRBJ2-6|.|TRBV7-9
TGTGCCAGCAGCTTAGCGCGGGGGACAGGCCACTCTGGGGCCAACGTCCTGACTTTC
CASSLARGTGHSGANVLTF
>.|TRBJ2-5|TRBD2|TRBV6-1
TGTGCCAGCAGTGAGACTAGCGGGAGCCCGCAGACCCAGTACTTC
CASSETSGSPQTQYF
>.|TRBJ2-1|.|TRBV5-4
TGTGCCAGCAGTTCGGAGGTTGATGAGCAGTTCTTC
CASSSEVDEQFF
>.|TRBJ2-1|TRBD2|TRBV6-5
TGTGCCACCACTACTAGCGGGAGGGGCAATGAGCAGTTCTTC
CATTTSGRGNEQFF
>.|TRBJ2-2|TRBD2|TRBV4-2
TGTGCCAGCAGCTCTAGGACTAGCGGATTCACCGGGGAGCTGTTTTTT
CASSSRTSGFTGELFF
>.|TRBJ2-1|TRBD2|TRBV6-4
TGTGCCAGCAGTGACACTCGGCGGGAGACCTCCTACAATGAGCAGTTCTTC
CASSDTRRETSYNEQFF
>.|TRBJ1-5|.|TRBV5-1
TGCGCCAGCAGCTTGGACGGTAATCAGCCCCAGCATTTT
CASSLDGNQPQHF
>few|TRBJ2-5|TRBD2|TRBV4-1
TGCGCCAGCAGCCAACTATCAGGACTAGCGGGATCTAGAGCCCAGTACTTC
CASSQLSGLAGSRAQYF
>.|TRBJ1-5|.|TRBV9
TGTGCCAGCAGCCAGGGCCTTAGCAATCAGCCCCAGCATTTT
CASSQGLSNQPQHF
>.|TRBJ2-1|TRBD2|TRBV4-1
TGCGCCAGCAAAACTAGCGGACCCTACAATGAGCAGTTCTTC
CASKTSGPYNEQFF
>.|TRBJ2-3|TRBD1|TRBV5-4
TGTGCCAGCCGCCCACCAGGGGGCCTAATCACAGATACGCAGTATTTT
CASRPPGGLITDTQYF